Presented here are 3 T cell receptor beta chains from one specimen sequenced in a study of monozygotic twins with inflammatory bowel disease. TCRdb reworked the 5' RACE reads into one entry per CDR3 protein, no DNA. The table lists some 150,000 distinct CDR3 sequences. The sequencing sample was made of blood. The receptors stem from a human donor with ulcerative colitis or Crohn's disease, or a healthy co-twin of an affected twin (not recorded which).

V is TRBV7-2 and J is TRBJ2-4; the D call from TCRdb, TRBD2, cannot be confirmed without DNA. The CDR3 contains 17 residues. CDR1 SGHTA and CDR2 FQGNSA come from the germline V gene. CDR3: CASSFPAGVVWRDIQYF.

The genes are TRBV21-1 and TRBJ2-6. TRBV21-1 is noted as a pseudogene. The CDR3 runs to 14 residues. CDR3 in amino acids: CASTPDAGANVLTF.

V usage is TRBV12-3 or TRBV12-4 and J usage is TRBJ2-7. The CDR3 is 12 residues long. CDR3 protein: CASSFLRSEQYF.